This TCR beta chain is from a study of OX40 agonist ivuxolimab in advanced cancers. Findings and caveats of the study: Doses of 0.1 to 3.0 mg/kg were accompanied by clonal expansion of CD4+ and CD8+ blood T cells by week 6.

Worth noting for this clone: Its antigen remains unknown.

In germline, CDR1 is SGHRS, CDR2 YFSETQ. V lost 3 bases, J lost 8 bases, and 8 bases stayed unmatched. The CDR3 contains 14 residues. Profiled with immunoSEQ multiplex PCR; TCRdb holds only in-frame clones, not every one. The sample records nearly 65,000 clones, over 80% being singletons. This chain uses TRBV5-1 with TRBJ1-5; 7 positions agree with TRBD1. The sample in question was CD4+ or CD8+ T cells sorted from blood, obtained in a trial of the OX40 agonist ivuxolimab. This TCR was recovered from an adult with an advanced solid tumor such as melanoma, head and neck, liver or kidney cancer. In DNA, the CDR3 is TGCGCCAGCAGCTACGCCGGGACAGCCGAGCCCCAGCATTTT. This gives the protein CASSYAGTAEPQHF.